The T cell receptor beta chain described here comes from a study of breast tumors, draining lymph nodes, adjacent tissues. General observations from the study: Compared with lymph nodes, tumors were less diverse; compared with nontumor tissue, more. Compared with basal-like, luminal-like tumors shared significantly more repertoire with nontumor tissue. Data only fit, rather than demonstrated, lymph node origin of most tumor T cells. Data fit most tumor T cells coming from lymph node, expanding in tumor.

In regard to this clonotype: Antigen: not known.

One entry per CDR3 protein results from TCRdb running MiXCR on the multiplex PCR reads. This sample has fewer than 300,000 distinct CDR3 sequences, with about 34% found just once. The CDR3 is made up of 14 amino acids. Germline CDR1 reads KGHSH; CDR2 reads LQKENI. V gave up 3 bases and J gave up 6 bases, with 14 bases separating them. The lymph nodes were axillary draining lymph nodes from breast cancer patients. Sequences were obtained from axillary lymph node tissue. V usage is TRBV18 and J usage is TRBJ1-1, with a tentative D call TRBD1 (5 bases). This TCR was recovered from a female donor with breast cancer. Some clones in this sample may be carry-over from other donors' samples. The CDR3 spells CASSPGQGESEAFF. The CDR3 nucleotides are TGTGCCAGCTCACCTGGACAAGGGGAGTCTGAAGCTTTCTTT. Supplemented by reference TRBV18 and TRBJ1-1, the full variable domain reads NAGVMQNPRHLVRRRGQEARLRCSPMKGHSHVYWYRQLPEEGLKFMVYLQKENIIDESGMPKERFSAEFPKEGPSILRIQQVVRGDSAAYFCASSPGQGESEAFFGQGTRLTVV.